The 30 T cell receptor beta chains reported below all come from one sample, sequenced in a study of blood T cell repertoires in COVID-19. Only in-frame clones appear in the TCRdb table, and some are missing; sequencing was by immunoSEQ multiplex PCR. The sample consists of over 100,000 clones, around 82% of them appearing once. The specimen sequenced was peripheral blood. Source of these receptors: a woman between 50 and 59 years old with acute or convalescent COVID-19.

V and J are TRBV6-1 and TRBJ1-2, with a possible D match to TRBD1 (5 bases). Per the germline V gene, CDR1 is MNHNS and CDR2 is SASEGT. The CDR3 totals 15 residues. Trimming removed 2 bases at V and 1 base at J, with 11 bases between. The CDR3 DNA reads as TGTGCCAGCAGTGAATCCCTCCAGGGTAACTATGGCTACACCTTC. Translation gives CASSESLQGNYGYTF.

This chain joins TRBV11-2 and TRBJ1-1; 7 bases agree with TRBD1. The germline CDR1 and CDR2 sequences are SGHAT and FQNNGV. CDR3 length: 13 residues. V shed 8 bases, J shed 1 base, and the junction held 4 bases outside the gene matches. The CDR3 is CASGQDSNTEAFF. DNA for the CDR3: TGTGCCAGCGGACAGGATTCGAACACTGAAGCTTTCTTT.

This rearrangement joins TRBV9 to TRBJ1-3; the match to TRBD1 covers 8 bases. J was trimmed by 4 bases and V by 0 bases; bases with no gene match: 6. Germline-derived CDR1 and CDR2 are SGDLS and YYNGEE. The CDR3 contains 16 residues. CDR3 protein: CASSVAVQGAGNTIYF. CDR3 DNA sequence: TGTGCCAGCAGCGTAGCCGTCCAGGGGGCAGGAAACACCATATATTTT.

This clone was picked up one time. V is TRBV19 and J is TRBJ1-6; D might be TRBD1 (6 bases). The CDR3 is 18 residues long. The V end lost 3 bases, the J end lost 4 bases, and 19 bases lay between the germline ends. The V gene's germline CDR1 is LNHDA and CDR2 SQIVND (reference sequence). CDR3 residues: CASSIGMLAGAYNSPLHF. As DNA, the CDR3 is TGTGCCAGTAGTATTGGGATGCTGGCAGGGGCATATAATTCACCCCTCCACTTT.

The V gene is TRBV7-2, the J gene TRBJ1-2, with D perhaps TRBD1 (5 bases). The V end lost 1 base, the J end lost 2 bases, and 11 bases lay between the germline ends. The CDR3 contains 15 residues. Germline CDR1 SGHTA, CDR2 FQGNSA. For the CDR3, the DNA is TGTGCCAGCAGCTTAGGGGTGGGGCAGAACTATGGCTACACCTTC. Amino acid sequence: CASSLGVGQNYGYTF.

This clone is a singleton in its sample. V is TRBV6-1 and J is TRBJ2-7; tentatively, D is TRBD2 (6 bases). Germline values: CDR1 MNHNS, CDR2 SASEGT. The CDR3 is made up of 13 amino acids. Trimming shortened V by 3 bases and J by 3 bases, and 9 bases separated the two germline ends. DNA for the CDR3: TGTGCCAGCAGTGAGGGACTGATCTACGAGCAGTACTTC. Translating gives CASSEGLIYEQYF.

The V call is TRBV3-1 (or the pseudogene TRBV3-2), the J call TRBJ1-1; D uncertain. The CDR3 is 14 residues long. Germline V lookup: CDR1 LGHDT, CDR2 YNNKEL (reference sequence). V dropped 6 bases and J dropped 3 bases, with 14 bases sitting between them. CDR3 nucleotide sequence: TGTGCCAGCAGTCAGATTTCGGCGGACACTGAAGCTTTCTTT. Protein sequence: CASSQISADTEAFF.

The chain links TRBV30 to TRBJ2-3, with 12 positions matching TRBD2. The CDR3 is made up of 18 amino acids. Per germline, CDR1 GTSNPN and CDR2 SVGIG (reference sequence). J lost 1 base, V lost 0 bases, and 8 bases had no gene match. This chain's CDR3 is CAWSVSRTSGVGTDTQYF. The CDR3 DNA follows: TGTGCCTGGAGTGTCTCCCGGACTAGCGGGGTAGGCACAGATACGCAGTATTTT.

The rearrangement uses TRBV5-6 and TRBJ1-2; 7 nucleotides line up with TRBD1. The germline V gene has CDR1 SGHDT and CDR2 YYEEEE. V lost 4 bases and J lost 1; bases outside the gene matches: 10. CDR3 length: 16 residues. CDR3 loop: CASSPAGTEINYGYTF. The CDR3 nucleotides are TGTGCCAGCAGCCCCGCGGGGACAGAGATTAACTATGGCTACACCTTC.

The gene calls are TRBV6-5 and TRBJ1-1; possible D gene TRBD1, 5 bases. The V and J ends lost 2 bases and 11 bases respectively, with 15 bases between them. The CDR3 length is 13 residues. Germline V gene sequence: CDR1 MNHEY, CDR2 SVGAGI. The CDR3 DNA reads TGTGCCAGCAGTTACGGTTGGGACTCCCGTGCTTTCTTT. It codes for CASSYGWDSRAFF.

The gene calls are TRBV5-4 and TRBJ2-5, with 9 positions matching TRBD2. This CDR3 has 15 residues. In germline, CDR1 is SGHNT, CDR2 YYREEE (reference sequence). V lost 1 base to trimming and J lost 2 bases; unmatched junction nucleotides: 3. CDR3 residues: CASSLSSGEQETQYF. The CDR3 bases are TGTGCCAGCAGCTTGTCTAGCGGGGAACAAGAGACCCAGTACTTC.

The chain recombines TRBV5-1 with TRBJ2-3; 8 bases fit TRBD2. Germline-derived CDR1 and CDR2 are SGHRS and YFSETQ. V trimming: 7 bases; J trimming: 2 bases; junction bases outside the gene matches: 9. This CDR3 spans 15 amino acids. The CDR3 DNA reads TGCGCCAGCGTCCTTAGCGGGACCCCCACAGATACGCAGTATTTT. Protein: CASVLSGTPTDTQYF.

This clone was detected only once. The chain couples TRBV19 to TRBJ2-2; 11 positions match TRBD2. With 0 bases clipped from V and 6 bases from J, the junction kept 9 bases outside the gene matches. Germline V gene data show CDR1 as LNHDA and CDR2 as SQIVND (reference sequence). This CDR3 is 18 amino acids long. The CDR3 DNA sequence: TGTGCCAGTAGTATAGATGGGCGTGGACTAGCGGGCTCCGGGGAGCTGTTTTTT. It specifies CASSIDGRGLAGSGELFF.

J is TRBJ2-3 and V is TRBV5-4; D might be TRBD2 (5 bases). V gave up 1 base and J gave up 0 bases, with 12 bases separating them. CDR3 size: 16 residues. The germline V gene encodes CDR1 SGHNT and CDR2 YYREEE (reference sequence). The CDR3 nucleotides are TGTGCCAGCAGCTTGAGCCAGCGGAGTAGCACAGATACGCAGTATTTT. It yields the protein CASSLSQRSSTDTQYF.

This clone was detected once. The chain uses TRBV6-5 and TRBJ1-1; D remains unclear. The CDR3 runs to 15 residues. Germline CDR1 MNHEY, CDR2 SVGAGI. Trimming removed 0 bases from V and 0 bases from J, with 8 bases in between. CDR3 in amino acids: CASSYSRGLNTEAFF. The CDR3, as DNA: TGTGCCAGCAGTTACTCGAGAGGGTTGAACACTGAAGCTTTCTTT.

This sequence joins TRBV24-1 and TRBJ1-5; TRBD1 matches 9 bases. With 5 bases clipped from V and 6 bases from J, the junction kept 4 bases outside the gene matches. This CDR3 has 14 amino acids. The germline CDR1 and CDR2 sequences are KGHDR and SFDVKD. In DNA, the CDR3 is TGTGCCACCAGTGTACAGGGGGCGAGTCAGCCCCAGCATTTT. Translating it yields CATSVQGASQPQHF.

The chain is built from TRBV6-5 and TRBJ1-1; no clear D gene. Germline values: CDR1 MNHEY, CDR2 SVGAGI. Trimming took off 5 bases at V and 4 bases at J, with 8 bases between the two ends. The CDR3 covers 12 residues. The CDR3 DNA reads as TGTGCCAGCAGTCACCCGGGCACTGAAGCTTTCTTT. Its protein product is CASSHPGTEAFF.

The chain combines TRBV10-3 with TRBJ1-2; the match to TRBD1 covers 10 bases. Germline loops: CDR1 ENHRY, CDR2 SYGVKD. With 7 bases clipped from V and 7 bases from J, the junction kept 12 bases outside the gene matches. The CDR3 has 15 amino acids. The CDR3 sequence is CAITGTGATLSGYTF. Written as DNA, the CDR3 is TGTGCCATCACCGGGACAGGGGCCACCTTGTCTGGCTACACCTTC.

CDR3 amino acids: CASSLGGENTEAFF. In nucleotides, the CDR3 is TGTGCCAGCAGCTTAGGGGGGGAGAACACTGAAGCTTTCTTT. The chain recombines TRBV7-9 with TRBJ1-1, with D possibly TRBD1 on 5 matching bases. The length of the CDR3 is 14 residues. Germline loops: CDR1 SEHNR, CDR2 FQNEAQ (reference sequence). Trimming shortened V by 1 base and J by 1 base, and 7 bases separated the two germline ends.

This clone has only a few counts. The CDR3 sequence: CASSRQGARLSGYTF. The CDR3, as DNA: TGTGCCAGCAGTCGACAGGGGGCGCGTTTGAGTGGCTACACCTTC. The V call is TRBV6-5, the J call TRBJ1-2; 10 bases fit TRBD1. The junction had 10 bases not matched to a gene; V was cut back by 5 bases and J by 7 bases. The CDR3 consists of 15 residues. Germline CDR1 reads MNHEY; CDR2 reads SVGAGI.

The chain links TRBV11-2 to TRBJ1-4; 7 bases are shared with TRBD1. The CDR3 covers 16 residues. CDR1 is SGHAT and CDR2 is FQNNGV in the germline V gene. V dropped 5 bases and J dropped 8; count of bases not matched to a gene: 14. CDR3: CASSPQTGFRSEKLFF. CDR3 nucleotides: TGTGCCAGCAGCCCTCAGACAGGGTTTAGGAGCGAAAAACTGTTTTTT.

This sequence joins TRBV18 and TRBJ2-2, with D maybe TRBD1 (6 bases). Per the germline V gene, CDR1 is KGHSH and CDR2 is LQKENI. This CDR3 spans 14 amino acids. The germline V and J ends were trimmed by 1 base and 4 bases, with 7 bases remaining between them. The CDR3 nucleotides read TGTGCCAGCTCACCACAACAGGGCACCGGGGAGCTGTTTTTT. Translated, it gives CASSPQQGTGELFF.

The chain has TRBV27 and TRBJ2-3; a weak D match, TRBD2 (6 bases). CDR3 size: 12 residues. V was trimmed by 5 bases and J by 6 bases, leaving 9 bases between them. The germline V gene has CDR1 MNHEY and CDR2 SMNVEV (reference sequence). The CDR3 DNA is TGTGCCAGCAGTCCTCGGGGGGATACGCAGTATTTT. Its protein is CASSPRGDTQYF.

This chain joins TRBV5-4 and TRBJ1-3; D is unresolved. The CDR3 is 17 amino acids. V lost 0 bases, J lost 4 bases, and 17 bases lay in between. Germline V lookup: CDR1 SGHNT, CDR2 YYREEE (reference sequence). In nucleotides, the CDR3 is TGTGCCAGCAGCTTGGCCAAGGGAGGACTAGCCGGAAACACCATATATTTT. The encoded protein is CASSLAKGGLAGNTIYF.

CDR3 sequence: CAWSDGTSSDTQYF. DNA of the CDR3: TGTGCCTGGAGTGACGGGACTAGCTCAGATACGCAGTATTTT. V usage is TRBV30 and J usage is TRBJ2-3; 9 nucleotides match TRBD2. Unmatched junction bases numbered 3, after V lost 1 base and J lost 4 bases. The CDR3 has 14 residues. The germline V gene has CDR1 GTSNPN and CDR2 SVGIG (reference sequence).

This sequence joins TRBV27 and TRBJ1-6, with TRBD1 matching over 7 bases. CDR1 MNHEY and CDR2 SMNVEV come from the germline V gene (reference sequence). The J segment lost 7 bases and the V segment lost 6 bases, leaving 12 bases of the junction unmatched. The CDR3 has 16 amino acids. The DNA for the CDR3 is TGTGCCAGCAGACCGCCCCCATCGGGACAGAATTCACCCCTCCACTTT. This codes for CASRPPPSGQNSPLHF.

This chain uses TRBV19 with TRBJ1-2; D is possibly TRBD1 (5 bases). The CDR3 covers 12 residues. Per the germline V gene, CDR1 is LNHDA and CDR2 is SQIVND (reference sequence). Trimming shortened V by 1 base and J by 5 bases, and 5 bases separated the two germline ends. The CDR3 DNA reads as TGTGCCAGTAGTATAGGACAGTATGGCTACACCTTC. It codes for CASSIGQYGYTF.

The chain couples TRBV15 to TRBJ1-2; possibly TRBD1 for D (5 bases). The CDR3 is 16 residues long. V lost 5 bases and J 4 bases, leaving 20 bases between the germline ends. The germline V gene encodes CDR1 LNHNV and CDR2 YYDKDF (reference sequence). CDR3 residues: CATSSPYGGSSYGYTF. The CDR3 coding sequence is TGTGCCACCAGCTCACCCTACGGGGGTAGCAGCTATGGCTACACCTTC.

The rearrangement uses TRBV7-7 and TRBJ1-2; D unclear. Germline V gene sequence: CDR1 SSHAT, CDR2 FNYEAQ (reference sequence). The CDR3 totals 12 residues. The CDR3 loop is CAWGGPFYGYTF. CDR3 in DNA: TGTGCTTGGGGAGGACCTTTCTATGGCTACACCTTC.

For the CDR3, the DNA is TGTGCCAGCTCAGAAACAGGGGGCGACTATGGCTACACCTTC. It yields the protein CASSETGGDYGYTF. This chain links TRBV18 with TRBJ1-2, with 9 bases that match TRBD1. The CDR3 sequence is 14 residues long. Germline V gene sequence: CDR1 KGHSH, CDR2 LQKENI. V lost 5 bases to trimming and J lost 3 bases; unmatched junction nucleotides: 4.